This TCR beta chain was obtained from a study of cytomegalovirus exposure and HLA in healthy donors (dated 2017 in TCRdb). Background on the whole study: An earlier analysis of approximately 640 of the donors reported 250 to 300 Gb of sequence data and approximately 110 million unique TCR beta sequences from 150 million to 200 million T cells. Rather than using new phenotypic data, the later analysis identified candidate immune exposures from TCR beta sequences and from how often those sequences occurred across donors. HLA typing covered class I and class II loci at four-digit resolution. In a later analysis, previously published TCR beta repertoires from more than 500 donors were re-analyzed and high-resolution HLA genotyping was added so that TCR occurrence patterns could be studied. Alongside the repertoire data, information on donor age, sex, ethnicity and CMV serostatus was compiled. To predict cytomegalovirus infection status, the study combined high-throughput TCR immunosequencing, statistical association of individual TCRs with disease status, and machine learning. All discovery cohort repertoires had been generated on a single sequencing platform. Among about 410 genotyped donors of the cohort, an average of approximately 240,000 unique TCR beta nucleotide sequences was sequenced per donor, of which about 19% were non-productive. In a later genetic analysis, genome-wide SNP genotypes for about 60% of the 666 donors were used, and that subset was treated as a discovery cohort. Because of strong linkage in the cohort, four or five DR-DQ haplotypes were treated as single units for association and clustering. Roughly 310 gigabases of sequencing data and 70 million to 85 million unique TCR sequences were included in an early release covering about 620 HLA-typed donors. Of the 398 genotyped donors, approximately 82% fell in the genetic ancestry cluster associated with self-reported Caucasian donors. The study profiled the T cell repertoires of 500 to 800 subjects by immunosequencing and related them to cytomegalovirus serostatus. Typing coverage differed by locus: A, B, C, DRB1 and DQB1 were typed in about 620-640 donors, DQA1 in 500 to 550, DPA1 in 600 to 610, and DPB1 in approximately 450. The study aimed to test whether signatures of past pathogen exposure could be identified by cataloging public T cell receptors. A separate validation cohort of roughly 130 different subjects was used in addition to the roughly 670-subject first cohort. To decide whether each TCR beta V gene segment behaved as functional or pseudogenic, an earlier analysis of fewer than 750 of the donors relied on high-throughput TCR beta sequencing. Summary of the overall study and its limitations: A later analysis found that HLA-associated TCR beta chains were more clonally expanded and had lower generation probabilities than equally common non-associated chains. Most TCR sequences were observed very rarely across donors, whereas some public TCRs were present in many individuals. Cytomegalovirus status was reported to be diagnosed by the classifier with high specificity and sensitivity in both the original and validation cohorts. In a later genetic analysis, a missense DCLRE1C variant was associated with V-gene and J-gene trimming of TCR beta chains, and the association was replicated in an independent cohort. Most CMV-associated TCR beta chains appeared to be HLA-restricted in a later analysis, and the HLA associations seemed to be driven largely by CMV exposure. Some IMGT-functional V segments, including TRBV6-2 and TRBV6-3, could not be told apart with the 87-base-pair reads, so those segments were excluded. Correlated functional status among segregating V segments might reflect linkage disequilibrium, but an unknown experimental factor could not be ruled out. A later genetic analysis reported fewer N-insertions in productive TCRs among donors in an Asian-associated ancestry cluster than the approximately 670-donor mean. In a later analysis, about 16,000 TCR beta sequences were associated with specific HLA alleles at a false discovery rate of 0.05. The authors suggested that the approach could potentially be generalized to other disease states and immunological phenotypes. The earlier analysis of about 600 of the donors excluded about 16 rarely observed V segments, including chromosome 9 orphons, because counts were too low. A further reported finding was that TCR beta sequences accurately predicted the HLA-A and HLA-B alleles for most subjects in the first cohort. In vitro tests confirmed that a few of the cytomegalovirus-associated TCR beta chains recognize cytomegalovirus antigens. In this cohort, only TCR beta chains were sequenced, and detectable features were limited by the absence of alpha or paired-chain data. The sequencing pipeline was judged likely to have produced a cluster of highly shared sequence variants as a technical artifact. HLA typing was unavailable for some donors at each locus, so association tests used only the typed subset. Several of the top co-occurrence clusters appeared to be linked to parvovirus B19, influenza, CMV and Epstein-Barr virus, according to a later analysis. In an earlier analysis of 587 of the donors, most TCR beta V segments appeared in productive rearrangements about 90% or about 30% of the time, broadly matching IMGT annotations. CMV serostatus was the only immune exposure information available for the cohort. The study gave a list of some 150 TCR beta chains associated with cytomegalovirus. Strong co-occurrence of HLA alleles, especially DR and DQ, made assigning TCR associations to individual alleles difficult. In a later analysis, the rate of TCR association differed among HLA loci, with DRB1 alleles having the most associated TCRs and HLA-C alleles having the fewest. The presence/absence analyses assumed that sequencing depth was roughly uniform across donors, and that assumption may not be true.

In total, fewer than 750 healthy bone marrow donors made up the cohort. Cohort members were all nominally healthy when sampled, although unrecorded immune exposures were likely present. The donor tested CMV seronegative, placing the donor among the 352 seronegative members of the cohort. Each donor provided a peripheral blood sample, and peripheral blood mononuclear cells were used for TCR beta sequencing. Genomic DNA extraction from the blood cell samples was performed with the Qiagen DNeasy Blood Extraction Kit. The library was obtained by the immunoSEQ multiplex PCR assay. For the multiplex PCR, a mixture combining 60 forward primers for TCR Vbeta segments and 13 reverse primers for TCR Jbeta segments was used. The CDR3 region of rearranged TCR beta genes was amplified from genomic DNA by a multiplex PCR assay. On the Illumina HiSeq System, the amplified TCR beta libraries were sequenced as 87-base-pair reads. Per the authors' processing: A later analysis counted tens of millions of unique TCR beta chains across the 666 repertoires, and roughly 10 million of these chains were shared by at least two donors. Raw reads were error-corrected and collapsed into unique sequences with a nearest-neighbor algorithm that merged closely related sequences to remove PCR and sequencing errors. V, D and J gene segments were assigned by aligning CDR3 sequences to IMGT reference sequences. For a sequence to be retained, a match of at least six nucleotides was required to both a V gene segment and a J gene segment. Rearrangements were classified as productive when the CDR3 lacked stop codons and remained in frame with V and J, and all other rearrangements were classified as non-productive. Following IMGT convention, CDR3 was defined as the stretch from the second conserved V-encoded cysteine up to the conserved J-encoded phenylalanine. The earlier analysis of 587 of the donors excluded sequences that lacked an unambiguous match to a single V gene segment. An earlier analysis of some 500 of the donors classified V segments as functional when productive rearrangements were above 56.7% and as segregating when the standard deviation between donors was above 5%. A statistical classification framework was built to diagnose cytomegalovirus status from the catalog of TCR beta chain sequences. A later analysis assigned V and J genes by comparing TCR nucleotide sequences with IMGT/GENE-DB human TR gene sequences. Using the TCRdist pipeline, a later analysis assigned CDR3 sequences along with most-parsimonious VDJ recombination scenarios. In a later analysis, each TCR beta chain was defined by its CDR3 amino acid sequence together with its V-gene family, and reads without a unique V-gene family were excluded. A later analysis removed over 500 highly shared, low-generation-probability nucleotide sequences to deal with suspected cross-contamination and a sequencing artifact. In a later analysis, a clonal expansion index for each public chain was calculated from normalized within-repertoire ranks of inferred template counts. In a later analysis, generation probabilities were computed with a VDJ recombination model fitted to out-of-frame rearrangements, and the resulting probabilities were checked against IGoR. Hypergeometric tests were used in a later analysis to score TCR-TCR, TCR-HLA and TCR-CMV co-occurrence, with a repertoire-size bias correction applied to the TCR pairs. A later analysis estimated false discovery rates by permuting HLA or CMV assignments 20 times. In a later analysis, co-occurring TCRs were grouped using DBSCAN, with TCRdist sequence similarity added in when clustering inside HLA-allele-positive subsets. Co-occurrence clustering excluded repertoires with fewer than 30,000 or more than 120,000 public chains, plus five with anomalous nucleotide sharing. Drawn from immuneACCESS, this table holds only the in-frame rearrangements with V and J called that TCRdb kept. Clones are partly lost; checked studies trace under half to an unresolved V gene and leave the rest unexplained. D and trimming were read from the DNA, whereas the V and J calls and clone size are those reported in that table. The sample records just over 200,000 clones, around 80% of which are singletons. The biggest ten clones account for around 1.7% of the sample.

In this sample, this clone turned up once. Its antigen has not been determined. Base qualities are not provided; no much larger clone lies one nucleotide away. CDR1 SGHRS and CDR2 YFSETQ are derived from the germline V gene. The CDR3 measures 14 amino acids from cysteine to phenylalanine. This entry keeps only the CDR3 DNA: 42 bases, framed from base 1. V lost 4 bases and J lost 4 bases, and the count of bases not matched to a germline gene is 6. The sample was PBMCs. This sequence was found in a man aged 45-60 years in good health and CMV-seronegative. This chain is built from TRBV5-1 and TRBJ2-3; TRBD2 matches 7 bases in the middle. The DNA is TGCGCCAGCAGCATAGCGGGCGCCTCAGATACGCAGTATTTT. It translates to CASSIAGASDTQYF.